This passage covers 17 T cell receptor beta chains from one sample sequenced in a study of blood T cell repertoires in COVID-19. Sequencing used immunoSEQ multiplex PCR; TCRdb keeps in-frame clones, though not all of them. The sample holds 70,000 or so clones, over 60% seen once. The sequencing input was peripheral blood. The receptors were gathered from a man between 60 and 75 years old with COVID-19, enrolled during active disease.

This clone has only one observation. The V gene is TRBV5-1, the J gene TRBJ1-2; 10 bases fit TRBD1. The V gene end was trimmed by 0 bases and the J gene end by 5 bases; junction bases not matched to a gene: 4. Germline V gene sequence: CDR1 SGHRS, CDR2 YFSETQ. This CDR3 spans 15 amino acids. This CDR3 reads CASSLDWTGGYGYTF. The DNA for the CDR3 is TGCGCCAGCAGCTTGGACTGGACAGGGGGGTATGGCTACACCTTC. The whole variable domain, filled in from reference TRBV5-1 and TRBJ1-2, reads KAGVTQTPRYLIKTRGQQVTLSCSPISGHRSVSWYQQTPGQGLQFLFEYFSETQRNKGNFPGRFSGRQFSNSRSEMNVSTLELGDSALYLCASSLDWTGGYGYTFGSGTRLTVV.

This sequence joins TRBV5-1 and TRBJ2-7, with 7 bases that match TRBD2. Germline V gene lookup returns CDR1 SGHRS and CDR2 YFSETQ. The CDR3 is 16 amino acids. With 2 bases clipped from V and 5 bases from J, the junction kept 13 bases outside the gene matches. The CDR3 bases are TGCGCCAGCAGCTTCTCTTCGATAGCGGGCGGGAACGAGCAGTACTTC. Its translation is CASSFSSIAGGNEQYF. The full variable domain, rest sourced from reference TRBV5-1 and TRBJ2-7, is KAGVTQTPRYLIKTRGQQVTLSCSPISGHRSVSWYQQTPGQGLQFLFEYFSETQRNKGNFPGRFSGRQFSNSRSEMNVSTLELGDSALYLCASSFSSIAGGNEQYFGPGTRLTVT.

This sequence joins TRBV29-1 and TRBJ1-1; tentatively, D is TRBD1 (5 bases). CDR3 length equals 13 residues. Between the trimmed V and J ends, which lost 4 bases and 4 bases, there was a span of 13 bases. Germline CDR1 SQVTM, CDR2 ANQGSEA. The CDR3 loop is CSVVVGRGTEAFF. The CDR3 DNA is TGCAGCGTTGTGGTGGGGAGGGGCACTGAAGCTTTCTTT.

The rearrangement links TRBV5-1 to TRBJ2-3, with TRBD1 matching 8 bases. Germline lookup yields CDR1 SGHRS and CDR2 YFSETQ. The CDR3 is 17 residues long. The trim removed 5 bases at V and 1 base at J, leaving 12 bases unmatched. The CDR3 region has the DNA TGCGCCAGCAGATACACCCGGACAGGGAGTGGCACAGATACGCAGTATTTT. It encodes CASRYTRTGSGTDTQYF.

The chain couples TRBV28 to TRBJ2-7; D is perhaps TRBD1 (6 bases). This CDR3 contains 14 residues. The V and J ends lost 5 bases and 2 bases respectively, with 13 bases between them. Germline-derived CDR1 and CDR2 are MDHEN and SYDVKM. CDR3 nucleotides: TGTGCCAGCAGTCCGACAGGCGTTACCTACGAGCAGTACTTC. It encodes CASSPTGVTYEQYF.

Here the CDR3 reads CASSLDRGSTEAFF. The CDR3 DNA reads TGTGCCAGCAGTTTAGACAGGGGAAGCACTGAAGCTTTCTTT. The chain links TRBV6-6 to TRBJ1-1, with TRBD1 identical over 8 bases. Trimming removed 4 bases from V and 4 bases from J; junction bases left unmatched: 5. Germline V gene sequence: CDR1 MNHNY, CDR2 SVGAGI (reference sequence). CDR3 length equals 14 residues.

The J gene is TRBJ2-7, the V gene TRBV6-5; no clear D gene. The germline gives CDR1 MNHEY, CDR2 SVGAGI. Trimming left V 8 bases short and J 2 bases short, with 19 bases between. The CDR3 extends over 15 amino acids. In DNA form, the CDR3 reads TGTGCCAGCGCCTACCATCATTCCCGCACCTACGAGCAGTACTTC. This gives the protein CASAYHHSRTYEQYF.

The rearrangement uses TRBV27 and TRBJ2-7; 7 bases agree with TRBD1. CDR1 MNHEY and CDR2 SMNVEV come from the germline V gene (reference sequence). With V trimmed by 8 bases and J by 6 bases, 7 bases remained unmatched. The CDR3 is 12 amino acids. CDR3 residues: CASADRVGEQYF. CDR3 DNA sequence: TGTGCCAGCGCCGACAGGGTAGGCGAGCAGTACTTC.

This rearrangement joins TRBV5-4 to TRBJ2-2, with a weak D call TRBD2 (6 bases). The CDR3 spans 16 residues. Between the trimmed V and J ends, which lost 4 bases and 4 bases, there was a span of 17 bases. Per germline, CDR1 SGHNT and CDR2 YYREEE (reference sequence). This CDR3 is CASSGAMGLPTGELFF. The CDR3 DNA reads as TGTGCCAGCAGCGGGGCGATGGGACTTCCCACCGGGGAGCTGTTTTTT.

The chain carries TRBV2 and TRBJ2-7, with D perhaps matching TRBD2 (5 bases). Between the trimmed V and J ends, which lost 5 bases and 0 bases, there was a span of 14 bases. The CDR3 is 15 residues long. Germline-derived CDR1 and CDR2 are SNHLY and FYNNEI. The CDR3 region has the DNA TGTGCCAGCAGTCAACGGGGTGTGAGCTCCTACGAGCAGTACTTC. It is translated as CASSQRGVSSYEQYF. Full variable domain (outside the CDR3, taken from reference TRBV2 and TRBJ2-7): EPEVTQTPSHQVTQMGQEVILRCVPISNHLYFYWYRQILGQKVEFLVSFYNNEISEKSEIFDDQFSVERPDGSNFTLKIRSTKLEDSAMYFCASSQRGVSSYEQYFGPGTRLTVT.

This chain connects TRBV10-1 to TRBJ2-5; TRBD2 aligns across 10 bases. Germline values: CDR1 WNHNN, CDR2 SYGVQD (reference sequence). The ends lost 5 bases at V and 7 bases at J; junction bases unmatched: 10. This CDR3 spans 15 amino acids. The CDR3 DNA follows: TGCGCCAGCAGTAGCGGGCTAGCGGGAGATCGGACCCAGTACTTC. It translates to CASSSGLAGDRTQYF.

This rearrangement joins TRBV6-5 to TRBJ1-5; maybe TRBD1 (6 bases). The V and J ends lost 5 bases and 0 bases respectively, with 8 bases between them. The CDR3 extends over 14 amino acids. Germline V gene sequence: CDR1 MNHEY, CDR2 SVGAGI. The CDR3 nucleotides are TGTGCCAGCAGTACAGGGTATAGCAATCAGCCCCAGCATTTT. It specifies CASSTGYSNQPQHF.

This rearrangement joins TRBV5-1 to TRBJ2-6; 7 nucleotides align to TRBD1. The CDR3 loop spans 19 amino acids. The V and J ends lost 0 bases and 0 bases, in that order; junction bases with no gene match: 9. In germline, CDR1 is SGHRS, CDR2 YFSETQ. In DNA form, the CDR3 reads TGCGCCAGCAGCTTGGCCGGCAGGGGGTTCTTCTCTGGGGCCAACGTCCTGACTTTC. Protein: CASSLAGRGFFSGANVLTF.

This clone is a singleton in its sample. The chain carries TRBV3-1 (or the pseudogene TRBV3-2) and TRBJ2-7; TRBD2 matches at 10 bases. Germline trimming cut 4 bases from V and 9 bases from J; bases unmatched to any gene: 12. Germline V gives CDR1 LGHDT, CDR2 YNNKEL (reference sequence). The CDR3 spans 15 residues. DNA for the CDR3: TGTGCCAGCAGCCCACCAAGCGGGAGGGTTAGTGGGCAGTACTTC. Residues: CASSPPSGRVSGQYF.

This chain links TRBV6-6 with TRBJ1-5; TRBD1 is a possible D gene (6 bases). Trimming took 8 bases from V and 0 from J, leaving 11 bases between them. The CDR3 spans 14 residues. Germline CDR1 MNHNY, CDR2 SVGAGI (reference sequence). The CDR3 DNA reads TGTGCCAGCGAACAGGGATATAGCAATCAGCCCCAGCATTTT. The encoded protein is CASEQGYSNQPQHF.

This chain uses TRBV29-1 with TRBJ2-7; unclear D gene. V was cut by 5 bases and J by 7 bases, with 6 bases left in between. The length of the CDR3 is 9 residues. The germline gives CDR1 SQVTM, CDR2 ANQGSEA. This chain's CDR3 is CSVLDEQYF. The CDR3 nucleotides are TGCAGCGTTTTAGATGAGCAGTACTTC.

The rearrangement joins TRBV6-5 to TRBJ1-6, with 8 nucleotides matching TRBD1. Germline CDR1 MNHEY, CDR2 SVGAGI. J gave up 11 bases and V 6 bases, and 6 bases lay outside the gene matches. The CDR3 totals 13 residues. The CDR3: CASSRTDRAPLHF. In DNA form, the CDR3 reads TGTGCCAGCAGCCGGACGGACAGGGCACCCCTCCACTTT.